A selection of T cell receptor beta chains follows, all from one sample in a study of OX40 agonist ivuxolimab in advanced cancers. Sequenced by immunoSEQ multiplex PCR; TCRdb stores in-frame clones only, minus some. The table has around 75,000 clones, around nine tenths seen once. This specimen consisted of CD4+ or CD8+ T cells sorted from blood, obtained in a trial of the OX40 agonist ivuxolimab. Source of these receptors: an adult with an advanced solid tumor such as melanoma, head and neck, liver or kidney cancer. CDR3s include the opening cysteine and the closing phenylalanine or tryptophan. A D gene is named only where the DNA matches it firmly. Expanded clones are given a class, and other clones once, few, many or no size at all.

D gene,CDR3 length,J gene,clone size,V gene,CDR3 DNA,CDR3 protein
.,15,TRBJ1-1,once,TRBV6-4,TGTGCCAGCAGTGACAGCGGAAAAGGGACCCCTGAAGCTTTCTTT,CASSDSGKGTPEAFF
TRBD1,14,TRBJ2-2,few,TRBV5-1,TGCGCCAGCAGCAAGGACAGGGGAACCGGGGAGCTGTTTTTT,CASSKDRGTGELFF
TRBD1,15,TRBJ1-1,.,TRBV11-2,TGTGCCAGCAGCCCGCCGGACAGGACGGGCACTGAAGCTTTCTTT,CASSPPDRTGTEAFF
TRBD1,11,TRBJ2-5,.,TRBV2,TGTGCCTGCGGACAGGGAGAGACCCAGTACTTC,CACGQGETQYF
.,13,TRBJ1-2,.,TRBV30,TGTGCCTGGAGTGTACGGGACGCACAGCCCTACACCTTC,CAWSVRDAQPYTF
.,16,TRBJ2-3,.,TRBV12-5,TGTGCTAGTGGAACGGGGGGCCGGGGTAGCACAGATACGCAGTATTTT,CASGTGGRGSTDTQYF
.,14,TRBJ1-1,.,TRBV5-1,TGCGCCAGCAGCTTGGCCAGGGGGAACACTGAAGCTTTCTTT,CASSLARGNTEAFF
.,15,TRBJ2-3,.,TRBV2,TGTGCCAGCAGTGAAGCCGGTCCTTTCACAGATACGCAGTATTTT,CASSEAGPFTDTQYF
.,13,TRBJ1-1,.,TRBV18,TGTGCCAGCTCACCGCGGGTGAACACTGAAGCTTTCTTT,CASSPRVNTEAFF
TRBD1,16,TRBJ2-5,once,TRBV5-4,TGTGCCAGCAGCTTGGCCACAGGGGACAATCAAGAGACCCAGTACTTC,CASSLATGDNQETQYF
TRBD1,15,TRBJ1-6,few,TRBV7-9,TGTGCCAGCAGCACTACAGGGGTCCGGAATTCACCCCTCCACTTT,CASSTTGVRNSPLHF
.,13,TRBJ2-3,.,TRBV14,TGTGCCAGCAGCCAAGGGAACCTAGATACGCAGTATTTT,CASSQGNLDTQYF
.,16,TRBJ1-2,few,TRBV19,TGTGCCAGTACCACTACCAGGAGGGGCCTTATCTATGGCTACACCTTC,CASTTTRRGLIYGYTF
TRBD1,17,TRBJ1-2,.,TRBV7-9,TGTGCCAGCAGCTCACGGTTGGGACAGGGGGCTTGGTATGGCTACACCTTC,CASSSRLGQGAWYGYTF
.,13,TRBJ1-6,.,TRBV6-5,TGTGCCAGCAGTTACCCCGGGAATTCACCCCTCCACTTT,CASSYPGNSPLHF
.,14,TRBJ1-1,.,TRBV18,TGTGCCAGCTCACCGACGGCCCGTCCCACTGAAGCTTTCTTT,CASSPTARPTEAFF
TRBD1,16,TRBJ2-7,.,TRBV15,TGTGCCACCAGCAGAGATGTCCGGGACAGGGGCTACGAGCAGTACTTC,CATSRDVRDRGYEQYF
TRBD1,16,TRBJ1-1,.,TRBV18,TGTGCCAGCTCACCACCTGGACAGGAAAGGGGCACTGAAGCTTTCTTT,CASSPPGQERGTEAFF